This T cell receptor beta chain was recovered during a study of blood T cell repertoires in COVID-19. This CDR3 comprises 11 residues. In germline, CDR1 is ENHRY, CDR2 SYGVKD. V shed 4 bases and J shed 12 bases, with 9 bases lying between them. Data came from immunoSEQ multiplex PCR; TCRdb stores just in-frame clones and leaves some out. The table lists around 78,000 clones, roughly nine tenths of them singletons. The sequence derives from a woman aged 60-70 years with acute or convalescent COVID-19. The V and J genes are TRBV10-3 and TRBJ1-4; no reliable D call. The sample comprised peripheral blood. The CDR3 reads CAISVGLELFF. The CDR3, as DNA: TGTGCCATCAGTGTCGGTCTGGAACTGTTTTTT.